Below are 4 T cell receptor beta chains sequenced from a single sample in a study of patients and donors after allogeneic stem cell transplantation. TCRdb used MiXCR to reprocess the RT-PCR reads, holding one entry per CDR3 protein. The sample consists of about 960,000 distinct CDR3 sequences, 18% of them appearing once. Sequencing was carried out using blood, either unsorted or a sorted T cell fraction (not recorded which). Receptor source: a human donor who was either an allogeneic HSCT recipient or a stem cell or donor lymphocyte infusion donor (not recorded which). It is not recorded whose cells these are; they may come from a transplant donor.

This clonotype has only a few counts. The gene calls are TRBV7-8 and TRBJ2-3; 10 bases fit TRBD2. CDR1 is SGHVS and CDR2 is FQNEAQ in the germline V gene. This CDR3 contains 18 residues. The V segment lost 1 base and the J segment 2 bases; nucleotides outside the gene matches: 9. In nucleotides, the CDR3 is TGTGCCAGCAGCTTAGGAGCGGGGGGGCTAAATCCCACAGATACGCAGTATTTT. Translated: CASSLGAGGLNPTDTQYF.

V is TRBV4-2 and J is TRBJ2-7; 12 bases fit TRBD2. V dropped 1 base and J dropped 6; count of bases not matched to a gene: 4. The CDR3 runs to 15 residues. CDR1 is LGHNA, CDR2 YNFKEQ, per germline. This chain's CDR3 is CASSQASGGAVEQYF. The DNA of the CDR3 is TGTGCCAGCAGCCAAGCTAGCGGGGGGGCCGTCGAGCAGTACTTC.

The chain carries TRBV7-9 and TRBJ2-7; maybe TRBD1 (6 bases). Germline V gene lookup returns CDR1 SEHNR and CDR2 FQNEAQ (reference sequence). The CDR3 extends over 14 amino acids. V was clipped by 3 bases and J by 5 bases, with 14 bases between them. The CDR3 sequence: CASSLSRDMDEQYF. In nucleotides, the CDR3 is TGTGCCAGCAGCTTGTCCCGGGACATGGACGAGCAGTACTTC.

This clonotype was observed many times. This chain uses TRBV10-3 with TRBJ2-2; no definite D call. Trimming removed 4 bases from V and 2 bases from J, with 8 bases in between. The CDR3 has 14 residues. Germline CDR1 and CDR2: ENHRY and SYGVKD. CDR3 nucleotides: TGTGCCATCAGTGTTGAGGCTAACACCGGGGAGCTGTTTTTT. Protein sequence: CAISVEANTGELFF.